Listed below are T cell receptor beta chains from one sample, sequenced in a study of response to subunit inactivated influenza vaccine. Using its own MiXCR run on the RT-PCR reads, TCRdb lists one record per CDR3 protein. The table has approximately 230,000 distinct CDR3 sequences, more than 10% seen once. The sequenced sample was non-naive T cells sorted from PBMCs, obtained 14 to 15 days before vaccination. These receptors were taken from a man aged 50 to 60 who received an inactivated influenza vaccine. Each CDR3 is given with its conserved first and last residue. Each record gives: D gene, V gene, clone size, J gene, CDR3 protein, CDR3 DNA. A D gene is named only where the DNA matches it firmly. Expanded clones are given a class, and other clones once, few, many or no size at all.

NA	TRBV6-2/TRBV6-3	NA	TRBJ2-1	CASSSDPRPLYNEQFF	TGTGCCAGCAGTTCGGACCCCCGCCCTTTATACAATGAGCAGTTCTTC
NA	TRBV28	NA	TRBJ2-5	CASSLNGRETQYF	TGTGCCAGCAGTTTAAATGGGAGAGAGACCCAGTACTTC
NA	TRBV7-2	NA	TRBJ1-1	CASSLDRDLGEAFF	TGTGCCAGCAGCTTAGACCGGGACTTAGGAGAAGCTTTCTTT
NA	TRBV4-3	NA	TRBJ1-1	CASSQEQGNLAFF	TGCGCCAGCAGCCAAGAGCAGGGGAATTTGGCTTTCTTT
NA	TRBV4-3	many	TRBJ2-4	CASSQDLGGQLKNIQYF	TGCGCCAGCAGCCAAGATCTCGGGGGACAGCTAAAAAACATTCAGTACTTC
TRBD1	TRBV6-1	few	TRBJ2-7	CASSETPGQAYEQYF	TGTGCCAGCAGTGAAACGCCGGGACAGGCCTACGAGCAGTACTTC
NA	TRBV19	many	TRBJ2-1	CASSIDRMGGLQFF	TGTGCCAGTAGTATAGATCGAATGGGTGGTCTACAGTTCTTC
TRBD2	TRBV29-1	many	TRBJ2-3	CSVFSGDTDTQYF	TGCAGCGTATTTAGCGGGGACACAGATACGCAGTATTTT
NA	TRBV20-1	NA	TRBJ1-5	CSARQASNQPQHF	TGCAGTGCTAGGCAAGCTAGCAATCAGCCCCAGCATTTT
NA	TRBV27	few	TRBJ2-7	CASSFAGPNYEQYF	TGTGCCAGCAGTTTCGCGGGACCAAACTACGAGCAGTACTTC
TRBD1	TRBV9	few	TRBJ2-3	CASSTHRGTDTQYF	TGTGCCAGCAGCACCCACAGGGGAACAGATACGCAGTATTTT
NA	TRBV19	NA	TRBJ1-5	CASSKTGKGNQPQHF	TGTGCCAGTAGTAAAACAGGGAAGGGCAATCAGCCCCAGCATTTT
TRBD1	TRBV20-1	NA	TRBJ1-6	CSARRDRVNSPLHF	TGCAGTGCTAGAAGGGACAGGGTGAATTCACCCCTCCACTTT
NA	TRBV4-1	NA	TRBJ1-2	CASSQARYGYTF	TGCGCCAGCAGCCAAGCTCGCTATGGCTACACCTTC
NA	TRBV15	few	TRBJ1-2	CATSRDPTANYGYTF	TGTGCCACCAGCAGAGATCCCACGGCTAACTATGGCTACACCTTC
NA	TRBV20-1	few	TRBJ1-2	CSAYRERYGYTF	TGCAGTGCTTACCGGGAGAGATATGGCTACACCTTC
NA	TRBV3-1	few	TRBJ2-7	CASSQDGGHRLEQYF	TGTGCCAGCAGCCAAGATGGGGGGCACCGCCTCGAGCAGTACTTC
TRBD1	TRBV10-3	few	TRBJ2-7	CATARGDRGYEQYF	TGTGCCACCGCCCGAGGGGACAGGGGTTACGAGCAGTACTTC
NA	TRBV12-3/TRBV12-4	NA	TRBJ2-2	CASGTVGAPLGTGELFF	TGTGCCAGTGGTACCGTGGGAGCTCCCCTCGGCACCGGGGAGCTGTTTTTT
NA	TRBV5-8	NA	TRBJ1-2	CASSFDRTYYGYTF	TGTGCCAGCAGTTTCGACAGGACCTACTATGGCTACACCTTC
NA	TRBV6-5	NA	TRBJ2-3	CASSYLGVADTQYF	TGTGCCAGCAGTTACCTGGGAGTCGCAGATACGCAGTATTTT
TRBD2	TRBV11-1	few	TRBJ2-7	CASSLSRTSGRAGYEQYF	TGTGCCAGCAGCCTGTCTAGGACTAGCGGGAGGGCTGGCTACGAGCAGTACTTC
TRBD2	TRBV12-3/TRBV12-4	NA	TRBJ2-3	CASGGVSGGGGTQYF	TGTGCCAGCGGTGGGGTTAGCGGGGGAGGCGGTACGCAGTATTTT
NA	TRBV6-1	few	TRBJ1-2	CASSEKGANYGYTF	TGTGCCAGCAGTGAAAAGGGGGCTAACTATGGCTACACCTTC